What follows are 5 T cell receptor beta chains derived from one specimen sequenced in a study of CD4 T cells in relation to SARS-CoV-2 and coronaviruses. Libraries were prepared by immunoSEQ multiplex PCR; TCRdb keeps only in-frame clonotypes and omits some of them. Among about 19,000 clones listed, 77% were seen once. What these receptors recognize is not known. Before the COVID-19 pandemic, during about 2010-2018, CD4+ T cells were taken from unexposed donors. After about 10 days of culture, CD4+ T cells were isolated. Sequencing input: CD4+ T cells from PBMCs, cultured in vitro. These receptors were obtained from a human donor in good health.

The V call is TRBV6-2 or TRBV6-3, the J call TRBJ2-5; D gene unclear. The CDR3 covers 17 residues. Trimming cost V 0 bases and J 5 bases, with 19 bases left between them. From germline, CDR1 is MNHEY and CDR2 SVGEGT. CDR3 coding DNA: TGTGCCAGCAGTTACTCCCCCCAGCTAAGATACGGGGAGACCCAGTACTTC. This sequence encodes CASSYSPQLRYGETQYF.

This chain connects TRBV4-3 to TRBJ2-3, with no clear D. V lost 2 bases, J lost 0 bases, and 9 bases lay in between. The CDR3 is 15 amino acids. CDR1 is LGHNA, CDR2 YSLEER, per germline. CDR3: CASSQSLTSTDTQYF. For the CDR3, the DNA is TGCGCCAGCAGCCAATCACTAACTAGCACAGATACGCAGTATTTT.

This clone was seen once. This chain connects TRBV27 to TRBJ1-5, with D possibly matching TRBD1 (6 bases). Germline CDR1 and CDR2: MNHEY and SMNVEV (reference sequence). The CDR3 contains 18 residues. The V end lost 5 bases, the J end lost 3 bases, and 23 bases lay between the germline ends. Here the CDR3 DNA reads TGTGCCAGCAGTAGGGAGCGCAAAGGGGGGAAGGACAATCAGCCCCAGCATTTT. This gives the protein CASSRERKGGKDNQPQHF.

In DNA form, the CDR3 reads TGTGCCAGCAGAACTCAGACGGACACCGGGGAGCTGTTTTTT. It is translated as CASRTQTDTGELFF. This chain uses TRBV7-2 with TRBJ2-2; D is unclear. This CDR3 has 14 amino acids. Germline V gives CDR1 SGHTA, CDR2 FQGNSA. Trimming removed 6 bases at V and 3 bases at J, with 11 bases between.

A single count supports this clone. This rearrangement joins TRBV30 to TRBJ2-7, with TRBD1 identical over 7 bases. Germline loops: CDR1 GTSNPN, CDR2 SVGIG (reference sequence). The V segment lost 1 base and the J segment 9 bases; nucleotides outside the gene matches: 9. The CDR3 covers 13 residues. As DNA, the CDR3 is TGTGCCTGGAGTGATGGGACAGCTTCTGGGCAGTACTTC. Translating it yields CAWSDGTASGQYF. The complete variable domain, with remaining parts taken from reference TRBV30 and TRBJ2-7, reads SQTIHQWPATLVQPVGSPLSLECTVEGTSNPNLYWYRQAAGRGLQLLFYSVGIGQISSEVPQNLSASRPQDRQFILSSKKLLLSDSGFYLCAWSDGTASGQYFGPGTRLTVT.